The rows below give T cell receptor beta chains drawn from one sample of a study of T cell responses to AZD1222 COVID-19 vaccine. Using immunoSEQ multiplex PCR, the repertoire was profiled, and TCRdb retains in-frame clones only, with some absent. The data hold 200,000 to 250,000 clones, with 90% to 95% observed a single time. The sample here was peripheral blood, taken 28 days after the second dose of the MenACWY control vaccine. The origin of the receptors is an adult who received the MenACWY meningococcal vaccine as a control. The CDR3 runs from the conserved cysteine through the conserved F or W. Each record gives: V gene, J gene, CDR3 protein.

TRBV7-2	TRBJ2-1	CASSLIAWSNNEQFF
TRBV21-1	TRBJ2-4	CASVPGGRRAIAKNIQYF
TRBV7-2	TRBJ1-2	CASSFRGQGAHGYTF
TRBV27	TRBJ2-3	CASRVAGASGDTQYF
TRBV7-7	TRBJ2-1	CASSPSGSSYNEQFF
TRBV7-2	TRBJ2-1	CASRSSGRKYNEQFF
TRBV3-1/TRBV3-2	TRBJ2-7	CASSQVGTGAAYEQYF
TRBV5-1	TRBJ2-5	CASSPRGTGRVAGLGETQYF
TRBV9	TRBJ2-3	CASSVSWTGRSDTQYF
TRBV28	TRBJ2-7	CATPTGTLNYEQYF
TRBV15	TRBJ2-3	CATRGKQGLPQYDTQYF
TRBV28	TRBJ2-6	CASSPMGITGANVLTF
TRBV6-5	TRBJ1-2	CASSYSRDDRCTF
TRBV7-8	TRBJ2-5	CASSSGQGRETQYF
TRBV30	TRBJ1-1	CAWSNRDRGNTEAFF
TRBV7-2	TRBJ2-5	CASSLYQGETQYF
TRBV10-3	TRBJ2-1	CALGGPSTSGTDNEQFF
TRBV6-1	TRBJ2-2	CASSEGGGTGELFF
TRBV11-2	TRBJ2-1	CASSAPGTRGYNEQFF
TRBV5-1	TRBJ2-5	CASSLYSGPARQETQYF
TRBV7-8	TRBJ1-1	CASSLVRGALNTEAFF
TRBV6-5	TRBJ1-6	CASRDRVDSPLHF
TRBV14	TRBJ2-7	CASSPVRGVNLREQYF
TRBV9	TRBJ2-7	CASSVGQGPSYEQYF
TRBV28	TRBJ1-3	CASRTDTYSGNTIYF
TRBV9	TRBJ2-7	CASSQGAQSSYEQYF
TRBV5-5	TRBJ1-6	CASSLVGGGNSPLHF
TRBV7-9	TRBJ2-5	CASSYTGGLETQYF
TRBV7-2	TRBJ2-3	CASSLTFGAGFSTDTQYF
TRBV28	TRBJ1-2	CASSPSGQGLYYGYTF
TRBV7-8	TRBJ1-6	CASSREQGGQYGSPLHF
TRBV7-9	TRBJ1-5	CASSRGAYQPQHF
TRBV27	TRBJ1-1	CASSLSLRGPTEAFF
TRBV28	TRBJ1-1	CASSLKRNTEAFF
TRBV10-3	TRBJ1-4	CAISEFPPGGSGEKLFF
TRBV28	TRBJ1-2	CASRRSRNYGYTF
TRBV28	TRBJ2-3	CASSGSDTDTQYF
TRBV27	TRBJ2-1	CASRTGTSGSSYNEQFF
TRBV30	TRBJ1-2	CAWSGQGKGGYTF
TRBV30	TRBJ1-4	CAWSATGEKLFF
TRBV5-1	TRBJ2-3	CASSLSSGRRNTQYF
TRBV28	TRBJ2-2	CASSLPRVGPNTGELFF
TRBV10-1	TRBJ2-7	CASLMGARGVAGDYEQYF
TRBV6-5	TRBJ1-1	CASSWTGRNTEAFF
TRBV7-8	TRBJ1-6	CASSFPGQGNSPLHF
TRBV24-1	TRBJ2-3	CATSDTNGGSGDTQYF
TRBV4-2	TRBJ1-2	CASSQDRGQGGYTF
TRBV4-2	TRBJ2-2	CASSQEASGGAGELFF
TRBV19	TRBJ1-4	CASSSRGGEKLFF
TRBV7-2	TRBJ2-3	CASSFGLGSDTQYF
TRBV5-5	TRBJ1-1	CASSLLQGANTEAFF
TRBV5-6	TRBJ2-3	CASSSTSGETDTQYF
TRBV9	TRBJ2-7	CASSPRGVGRYEQYF
TRBV11-3	TRBJ2-3	CASSPTPGGVRYF
TRBV15	TRBJ2-1	CATSRNLAARNEQFF
TRBV18	TRBJ2-7	CASSPGGPYEQYF
TRBV7-3	TRBJ1-6	CASSSSPTGTNSPLHF
TRBV5-5	TRBJ2-5	CASRISPREETQYF